This TCR beta chain was captured in a study of control samples from healthy donors and cancer patients. Germline CDR1 SGHNT, CDR2 YENEEA. CDR3 size: 13 residues. V was cut by 1 base and J by 2 bases, with 4 bases left in between. Generated by immunoSEQ multiplex PCR, the TCRdb table keeps only in-frame clones and is missing some. The sample has approximately 100,000 clones; 92% are singletons. The TCR comes from a human donor in good health. The donor label of this sample is uncertain. This sequence joins TRBV11-3 and TRBJ2-3; D remains ambiguous. Sample: blood. The CDR3 DNA is TGTGCCAGCAGCTTAGTGGCCACAGATACGCAGTATTTT. As protein: CASSLVATDTQYF.